Presented here are 13 T cell receptor beta chains from one specimen sequenced in a study of CD8+ T cells in alopecia areata. Sequencing used cDNA as its template, made by extracting RNA and reverse transcribing it. Clones were read by immunoSEQ multiplex PCR, and TCRdb kept only the in-frame ones, dropping some. The profile covers 110,000 or so clones, with approximately 63% appearing a single time and under 25% taken by the ten largest. Sequenced input: CD8+ T cells sorted from blood. These receptors all come from a human donor in good health.

The chain uses TRBV9 and TRBJ2-1, with TRBD2 identical over 12 bases. The J segment lost 8 bases and the V segment lost 5 bases, leaving 11 bases of the junction unmatched. The CDR3 is made up of 16 amino acids. Germline CDR1 reads SGDLS; CDR2 reads YYNGEE. CDR3 coding DNA: TGTGCCAGCAGTCAACCCCTAGCGGGGGGGCGGGATGAGCAGTTCTTC. Translated, it gives CASSQPLAGGRDEQFF.

This clone ranks as medium-sized. This chain connects TRBV9 to TRBJ2-7; D is unresolved. CDR3 length equals 13 residues. Trimming removed 0 bases at V and 7 bases at J, with 11 bases between. Germline V gene data show CDR1 as SGDLS and CDR2 as YYNGEE. The CDR3: CASSVDDSLEQYF. The CDR3, as DNA: TGTGCCAGCAGCGTAGACGACTCTCTTGAGCAGTACTTC.

The genes are TRBV7-9 and TRBJ2-6; no definite D call. Per the germline V gene, CDR1 is SEHNR and CDR2 is FQNEAQ (reference sequence). Trimming shortened V by 7 bases and J by 2 bases, and 21 bases separated the two germline ends. CDR3 size: 18 residues. CDR3 bases: TGTGCCAGCACCCCTACCCCAAATAATGGAGCTGGGGCCAACGTCCTGACTTTC. Translating gives CASTPTPNNGAGANVLTF.

The chain uses TRBV12-5 and TRBJ2-3, with 7 bases fitting TRBD1. CDR3 size: 14 residues. Trimming at V came to 6 bases and at J to 1 base, leaving 4 bases not matched to a gene. Germline-derived CDR1 and CDR2 are LGHNT and FRNRAP. CDR3 region: CASGDGQGTDTQYF. The CDR3 nucleotides are TGTGCTAGTGGCGACGGACAGGGCACAGATACGCAGTATTTT. The entire variable domain, with the rest obtained from reference TRBV12-5 and TRBJ2-3, is as follows: DARVTQTPRHKVTEMGQEVTMRCQPILGHNTVFWYRQTMMQGLELLAYFRNRAPLDDSGMPKDRFSAEMPDATLATLKIQPSEPRDSAVYFCASGDGQGTDTQYFGPGTRLTVL.

The genes are TRBV7-8 and TRBJ2-5; 13 nucleotides agree with TRBD2. Germline CDR1 is SGHVS and CDR2 is FQNEAQ. The J segment lost 2 bases and the V segment lost 5 bases, leaving 5 bases of the junction unmatched. This CDR3 comprises 16 residues. As DNA, the CDR3 is TGTGCCAGCAGCCACGGACTAGCGGGGGAGCAAGAGACCCAGTACTTC. Protein sequence: CASSHGLAGEQETQYF.

This clone was detected a few times. This chain connects TRBV13 to TRBJ2-5; D not resolved. V lost 4 bases and J lost 5, with 5 bases in between. The CDR3 has 11 amino acids. CDR1 PRHDT and CDR2 FYEKMQ come from the germline V gene (reference sequence). The CDR3 region has the DNA TGTGCCAGCAGCTCCAGGGAGACCCAGTACTTC. As protein: CASSSRETQYF.

This clone came up a few times. The chain recombines TRBV13 with TRBJ2-2; D gene uncertain. This CDR3 comprises 16 residues. From germline, CDR1 is PRHDT and CDR2 FYEKMQ (reference sequence). V was shortened by 0 bases and J by 4 bases, with 12 bases between the two germline ends. CDR3 sequence: CASSLGRSSGTGELFF. CDR3 nucleotide sequence: TGTGCCAGCAGCTTAGGGCGCTCCTCAGGCACCGGGGAGCTGTTTTTT. Drawing the rest from reference TRBV13 and TRBJ2-2, the complete variable domain is AAGVIQSPRHLIKEKRETATLKCYPIPRHDTVYWYQQGPGQDPQFLISFYEKMQSDKGSIPDRFSAQQFSDYHSELNMSSLELGDSALYFCASSLGRSSGTGELFFGEGSRLTVL.

This chain connects TRBV29-1 to TRBJ2-3, with D perhaps TRBD2 (6 bases). CDR3 length: 12 residues. The ends were cut back, 7 bases at V and 1 base at J, with 9 bases in the middle. The germline CDR1 and CDR2 sequences are SQVTM and ANQGSEA. The CDR3 DNA is TGCAGCGACGGGGGAGGCACAGATACGCAGTATTTT. This codes for CSDGGGTDTQYF.

V usage is TRBV28 and J usage is TRBJ2-7; a possible D gene is TRBD2 (6 bases). The CDR3 totals 14 residues. V lost 6 bases and J lost 1, with 13 bases in between. The V gene's germline CDR1 is MDHEN and CDR2 SYDVKM. Here the CDR3 reads CASRLPSGSYEQYF. The CDR3 DNA follows: TGTGCCAGCAGGCTTCCCAGCGGGTCCTACGAGCAGTACTTC.

The chain is built from TRBV5-4 and TRBJ2-7, with D perhaps TRBD1 (6 bases). CDR3 size: 14 residues. Germline lookup yields CDR1 SGHNT and CDR2 YYREEE (reference sequence). Trimming removed 0 bases from V and 5 bases from J, with 12 bases in between. CDR3 nucleotides: TGTGCCAGCAGCTTGGACAGGGTAGTCCACGAGCAGTACTTC. Translated, it gives CASSLDRVVHEQYF.

CDR3 protein: CASSQGGGAADTQYF. The DNA of the CDR3 is TGCGCCAGCAGCCAAGGGGGCGGGGCGGCAGATACGCAGTATTTT. The chain recombines TRBV4-3 with TRBJ2-3, with D tentatively TRBD2 (6 bases). Germline V CDR1 and CDR2: LGHNA, YSLEER. Trimming shortened V by 1 base and J by 4 bases, and 12 bases separated the two germline ends. The CDR3 contains 15 residues.

The chain links TRBV30 to TRBJ2-2, with 8 bases that match TRBD1. Per the germline V gene, CDR1 is GTSNPN and CDR2 is SVGIG (reference sequence). The V segment lost 2 bases and the J segment 4 bases; nucleotides outside the gene matches: 12. This CDR3 comprises 17 residues. The CDR3 nucleotides are TGTGCCTGGAGTAGGTTCCGGGACAGGTTCTCCACCGGGGAGCTGTTTTTT. Protein: CAWSRFRDRFSTGELFF.

The V call is TRBV7-6, the J call TRBJ2-7, with D possibly matching TRBD2 (7 bases). Germline V gene sequence: CDR1 SGHVS, CDR2 FNYEAQ. Trimming left V 3 bases short and J 4 bases short, with 10 bases between. The CDR3 extends over 13 amino acids. The CDR3 sequence is CASSLGGRYEQYF. As DNA, the CDR3 is TGTGCCAGCAGCTTGGGGGGGCGGTACGAGCAGTACTTC.